The table lists the clone carrying this TCR beta chain with a few counts. UMIs and a universal primer site were added when TCR cDNA was made by 5'RACE template switching. From the 5' RACE reads, TCRdb called clonotypes with MiXCR, one entry per CDR3 protein. The sample lists about 580,000 distinct CDR3 sequences, roughly a sixth seen once, with about 18% in the top ten. The data are from a study of T cells after yellow fever vaccination. V shed 6 bases and J shed 8 bases, with 26 bases lying between them. The CDR3 runs 17 residues. Germline V gene lookup returns CDR1 MNHNS and CDR2 SASEGT. The sequenced sample was PBMCs, obtained less than 6 days after the first yellow fever vaccination. This TCR was sampled from a man in his late teens or twenties who received the YFV17D yellow fever vaccine. This chain uses TRBV6-1 with TRBJ2-1, with D possibly TRBD2 on 6 matching bases. This CDR3 is CASSLEPDAGPLHEQFF. In nucleotides, the CDR3 is TGTGCCAGCAGCCTGGAGCCCGATGCGGGGCCCCTCCATGAGCAGTTCTTC.